The sample holds a few counts of the clone carrying this TCR beta chain. Antigen specificity is unknown. CDR3 length equals 17 residues. Germline V gene data show CDR1 as LNHNV and CDR2 as YYDKDF (reference sequence). The data were obtained in a study of blood T cells in healthy people across ages. About the research overall: About one barcoded beta molecule per two T cells came from capture by template switching. Study observations and caveats: It was the long-lived donors that had more naive CD4+ cells and higher diversity than aged donors. Older individuals had lower TCR beta diversity per million T cells (the decline was roughly linear). Unknown donor CMV status possibly confounded expanded clonotype changes.

It was with a sample-barcoded 5' primer and a J-beta primer mix that a second PCR of roughly 7 to 12 cycles was run. TCRdb called the 5' RACE reads again in MiXCR, with one record for every CDR3 protein. The sample carries some 1.1 million distinct CDR3 sequences, around two fifths recorded once. Specimen: blood. This receptor was taken from a man in his late teens or twenties in good health. The chain uses TRBV15 and TRBJ2-1; D ambiguous. The DNA end is a closer match to TRBJ2-7, so the J assignment may be wrong. The CDR3 protein is CATSREGLLSSYNEQYF. The DNA of the CDR3 is TGTGCCACCAGCAGAGAGGGCCTACTCTCCTCCTACAATGAGCAGTACTTC.